Described below is a single T cell receptor beta chain sequence and its context. The antigen is unknown. V trimming: 3 bases; J trimming: 5 bases; junction bases outside the gene matches: 5. CDR1 is MGHDK and CDR2 is SYGVNS in the germline V gene. This CDR3 comprises 15 residues. These donors were members of the roughly 130-subject validation cohort, a group separate from the approximately 700-subject first cohort. This sample stems from a study of cytomegalovirus exposure and HLA in healthy donors. Points from the study as a whole: Reports credit the classifier with highly specific, highly sensitive diagnosis of cytomegalovirus status.

Generated by immunoSEQ multiplex PCR, the TCRdb table keeps only in-frame clones and is missing some. This table holds about 330,000 clones, approximately 90% found once. The sequenced sample consisted of PBMCs. The chain uses TRBV25-1 and TRBJ1-5, with 9 bases identical to TRBD1. The receptor comes from a woman aged 18-30 years in good health and CMV-seronegative. The CDR3 loop is CASSDSRTGDQPQHF. CDR3 in DNA: TGTGCCAGCAGTGATTCGCGGACAGGGGATCAGCCCCAGCATTTT. Looking up the rest from reference TRBV25-1 and TRBJ1-5 gives the full variable domain: EADIYQTPRYLVIGTGKKITLECSQTMGHDKMYWYQQDPGMELHLIHYSYGVNSTEKGDLSSESTVSRIRTEHFPLTLESARPSHTSQYLCASSDSRTGDQPQHFGDGTRLSIL.